A single sample gave rise to the 31 T cell receptor beta chains below, sequenced in a study of OX40 agonist ivuxolimab in advanced cancers. TCRdb's table, derived via immunoSEQ multiplex PCR, lists solely in-frame clones and lacks some. There are 50,000 to 70,000 clones in the sample; around 89% occur only once, and 13% to 15% lies in the top ten. Specimen: CD4+ or CD8+ T cells sorted from blood, collected in a trial of the OX40 agonist ivuxolimab. Source of these receptors: an adult with an advanced solid tumor such as melanoma, head and neck, liver or kidney cancer.

The chain's CDR3 is CASSDPGGANEQFF. The CDR3 bases are TGTGCCAGCAGTGATCCCGGGGGGGCGAATGAGCAGTTCTTC. The V call is TRBV25-1, the J call TRBJ2-1; 8 bases match TRBD2. Germline trimming cut 3 bases from V and 7 bases from J; bases unmatched to any gene: 5. CDR1 and CDR2 (germline): MGHDK, SYGVNS. The CDR3 has 14 residues.

This clone has more than one count but fewer than ten. As DNA, the CDR3 is TGTGCCAGCAGCCACCGGGACAGGCGAGAGACCCAGTACTTC. It translates to CASSHRDRRETQYF. The V gene is TRBV6-5, the J gene TRBJ2-5; 8 bases agree with TRBD1. V shed 6 bases and J 4 bases; nucleotides not matched to a gene: 7. This CDR3 is built from 14 residues. Germline assignment: CDR1 MNHEY and CDR2 SVGAGI.

This clone was seen a single time. V usage is TRBV28 and J usage is TRBJ2-7; D perhaps matches TRBD1 (6 bases). V shed 7 bases and J shed 2 bases, with 12 bases lying between them. CDR3 length: 13 amino acids. Germline lookup yields CDR1 MDHEN and CDR2 SYDVKM. CDR3 sequence: CASNFQGTYEQYF. The CDR3 DNA reads as TGTGCCAGCAACTTTCAGGGGACCTACGAGCAGTACTTC.

In its sample, this clone was seen once. The chain combines TRBV6-1 with TRBJ2-1; TRBD2 matches at 12 bases. The J segment lost 2 bases and the V segment lost 2 bases, leaving 4 bases of the junction unmatched. The CDR3 runs 17 residues. CDR1 and CDR2 from the germline V gene are MNHNS and SASEGT. In DNA, the CDR3 is TGTGCCAGCAGTGAAAGACTAGCGGGAGTAACCTACAATGAGCAGTTCTTC. It is translated as CASSERLAGVTYNEQFF.

The chain joins TRBV29-1 to TRBJ2-5, with D tentatively TRBD2 (5 bases). This CDR3 spans 13 amino acids. Trimming removed 7 bases at V and 3 bases at J, with 15 bases between. Germline assignment: CDR1 SQVTM and CDR2 ANQGSEA. CDR3 sequence (DNA): TGCAGCGCCCGGAAGCGGAACAAAGAGACCCAGTACTTC. It is translated as CSARKRNKETQYF.

This clone was observed once. V is TRBV29-1 and J is TRBJ1-2; D is possibly TRBD1 (5 bases). The CDR3 spans 12 residues. Germline V gene sequence: CDR1 SQVTM, CDR2 ANQGSEA. The V and J ends lost 6 bases and 4 bases respectively, with 12 bases between them. CDR3 loop: CSVALRGYGYTF. DNA for the CDR3: TGCAGCGTCGCCCTTAGGGGCTATGGCTACACCTTC.

V is TRBV7-8 and J is TRBJ2-7; 8 bases align to TRBD2. Germline lookup yields CDR1 SGHVS and CDR2 FQNEAQ. J lost 7 bases, V lost 2 bases, and 10 bases had no gene match. CDR3 length: 15 residues. The CDR3 region is CASSLQPLAGVEQYF. For the CDR3, the DNA is TGTGCCAGCAGCTTACAGCCGCTAGCGGGCGTGGAGCAGTACTTC.

In this sample, this clone is medium-sized. This CDR3 is also generated by other DNA sequences in the sample. The V gene is TRBV5-1, the J gene TRBJ1-5, with TRBD1 identical over 8 bases. V dropped 4 bases and J dropped 2; count of bases not matched to a gene: 5. Germline CDR1 and CDR2: SGHRS and YFSETQ. The CDR3 has 15 residues. The CDR3 bases are TGCGCCAGCAGCATTGGACAGGGCGGCAATCAGCCCCAGCATTTT. This codes for CASSIGQGGNQPQHF.

This sequence joins TRBV27 and TRBJ1-2; TRBD1 aligns across 8 bases. The CDR3 covers 16 residues. After removal of 8 bases from V and 4 bases from J, the junction contained 15 bases not matched to a gene. Germline CDR1 is MNHEY and CDR2 is SMNVEV (reference sequence). CDR3 amino acids: CASSSQQGGPFYGYTF. CDR3 DNA: TGTGCCAGCTCTTCTCAACAGGGGGGGCCCTTCTATGGCTACACCTTC.

V usage is TRBV9 and J usage is TRBJ2-1; D possibly corresponds to TRBD1 (6 bases). CDR3 length equals 14 residues. In germline, CDR1 is SGDLS, CDR2 YYNGEE. Trimming took 0 bases from V and 9 from J, leaving 13 bases between them. The CDR3 DNA is TGTGCCAGCAGCGTAGAGGGGGACACCCTTGAGCAGTTCTTC. Residues: CASSVEGDTLEQFF.

This clone appeared a few times. The chain links TRBV9 to TRBJ2-3, with D perhaps TRBD1 or TRBD2 (6 bases each). Trimming pared 4 bases from V and 3 bases from J, leaving 15 bases between. Germline assignment: CDR1 SGDLS and CDR2 YYNGEE. This CDR3 has 15 residues. The CDR3 DNA reads TGTGCCAGCAGCCTATCCTGGGGGGCTACAGATACGCAGTATTTT. This sequence encodes CASSLSWGATDTQYF.

The V call is TRBV10-3, the J call TRBJ2-3; the match to TRBD1 covers 9 bases. V shed 0 bases and J 2 bases; nucleotides not matched to a gene: 6. Germline V lookup: CDR1 ENHRY, CDR2 SYGVKD. The CDR3 has 17 amino acids. The CDR3 sequence: CAISESIGTGITDTQYF. The CDR3 DNA sequence: TGTGCCATCAGTGAGTCGATCGGGACAGGGATCACAGATACGCAGTATTTT.

The chain employs TRBV7-9 and TRBJ1-5; D gene unclear. CDR1 is SEHNR, CDR2 FQNEAQ, per germline (reference sequence). Trimming stripped 4 bases from V and 0 bases from J, with 13 bases between. The CDR3 extends over 16 amino acids. This chain's CDR3 is CASSSSGSYSNQPQHF. In DNA form, the CDR3 reads TGTGCCAGCAGCTCCTCAGGCTCCTATAGCAATCAGCCCCAGCATTTT. The whole variable domain, filled in from reference TRBV7-9 and TRBJ1-5, reads DTGVSQNPRHKITKRGQNVTFRCDPISEHNRLYWYRQTLGQGPEFLTYFQNEAQLEKSRLLSDRFSAERPKGSFSTLEIQRTEQGDSAMYLCASSSSGSYSNQPQHFGDGTRLSIL.

The V and J genes are TRBV2 and TRBJ2-1; 10 nucleotides agree with TRBD2. The CDR3 has 12 residues. The J segment lost 15 bases and the V segment lost 6 bases, leaving 8 bases of the junction unmatched. From germline, CDR1 is SNHLY and CDR2 FYNNEI. Here the CDR3 DNA reads TGTGCCAGCAGGGGTACTAGCGGGGATATGTTCTTC. It codes for CASRGTSGDMFF.

This clone was seen repeatedly, ten times or more. The rearrangement links TRBV5-8 to TRBJ2-7, with D tentatively TRBD1 (6 bases). The V and J ends lost 1 base and 0 bases respectively, with 11 bases between them. CDR3 length equals 15 residues. Germline CDR1 is SGHTS and CDR2 is YDEGEE. CDR3 DNA: TGTGCCAGCAGCTTGTGGGGGACATTCTCCTACGAGCAGTACTTC. Protein sequence: CASSLWGTFSYEQYF.

This clone has only one observation. This rearrangement joins TRBV29-1 to TRBJ2-7; D perhaps matches TRBD1 (6 bases). This CDR3 comprises 13 residues. Germline V CDR1 and CDR2: SQVTM, ANQGSEA. The ends were cut back, 4 bases at V and 6 bases at J, with 16 bases in the middle. CDR3 sequence reads: CSVATGTYGEQYF. As DNA, the CDR3 is TGCAGCGTTGCCACCGGGACATACGGCGAGCAGTACTTC.

V usage is TRBV27 and J usage is TRBJ1-1; D is unclear. Trimming took off 3 bases at V and 5 bases at J, with 13 bases between the two ends. The CDR3 covers 14 residues. The germline V gene has CDR1 MNHEY and CDR2 SMNVEV (reference sequence). The CDR3: CASSLGRSTTEAFF. The CDR3, as DNA: TGTGCCAGCAGTTTGGGCAGGTCGACGACTGAAGCTTTCTTT.

J is TRBJ2-1 and V is TRBV9; possibly TRBD1 or TRBD2 for D (5 bases each). CDR1 SGDLS and CDR2 YYNGEE come from the germline V gene. V lost 0 bases, J lost 10 bases, and 11 bases lay in between. The CDR3 consists of 13 residues. CDR3 DNA sequence: TGTGCCAGCAGCGTAGGGGACGTGGAGGAGCAGTTCTTC. Protein: CASSVGDVEEQFF.

The rearrangement joins TRBV7-9 to TRBJ2-7; tentative D call: TRBD1 (6 bases). V dropped 6 bases and J dropped 6 bases, with 15 bases sitting between them. The CDR3 covers 13 residues. In germline, CDR1 is SEHNR, CDR2 FQNEAQ (reference sequence). The CDR3 here is CASSGQGQAEQYF. CDR3 coding DNA: TGTGCCAGCAGTGGGCAGGGGCAGGCCGAGCAGTACTTC.

This CDR3 is CASSSWTGLVEQYF. CDR3 bases: TGTGCCAGCAGCTCGTGGACAGGGCTTGTCGAGCAGTACTTC. The chain employs TRBV5-6 and TRBJ2-7; 8 nucleotides align to TRBD1. The CDR3 is made up of 14 amino acids. Looked up from germline, CDR1 is SGHDT and CDR2 is YYEEEE. V lost 3 bases, J lost 6 bases, and 8 bases stayed unmatched.

The chain uses TRBV9 and TRBJ2-5; D tentatively reads TRBD1 or TRBD2 (6 bases each). The CDR3 is 12 residues long. Germline CDR1 SGDLS, CDR2 YYNGEE. Trimming pared 3 bases from V and 9 bases from J, leaving 12 bases between. CDR3 in amino acids: CASSAPGEAQYF. The CDR3 coding sequence is TGTGCCAGCAGCGCCCCAGGGGAGGCCCAGTACTTC.

The chain has TRBV6-5 and TRBJ2-7, with D possibly TRBD2 on 6 matching bases. The CDR3 is 15 residues long. V dropped 6 bases and J dropped 3 bases, with 18 bases sitting between them. Germline CDR1 reads MNHEY; CDR2 reads SVGAGI. CDR3 in amino acids: CASSLGFGGRYEQYF. The CDR3 DNA sequence: TGTGCCAGCAGCCTCGGTTTCGGGGGACGCTACGAGCAGTACTTC.

The sample holds one count of this clone. The J gene is TRBJ2-2, the V gene TRBV19, with TRBD1 as a possible D gene (5 bases). Germline V gene sequence: CDR1 LNHDA, CDR2 SQIVND (reference sequence). The CDR3 runs to 13 residues. V lost 6 bases to trimming and J lost 5 bases, with 10 bases between them. The DNA of the CDR3 is TGTGCCAGTAGCCATCAGGGTACCGGGGAGCTGTTTTTT. Its translation is CASSHQGTGELFF.

In this sample, this clone turned up a few times. The gene calls are TRBV19 and TRBJ1-1; 7 nucleotides align to TRBD1. The CDR3 consists of 12 residues. With 8 bases clipped from V and 5 bases from J, the junction kept 5 bases outside the gene matches. CDR1 is LNHDA, CDR2 SQIVND, per germline (reference sequence). This CDR3 reads CASGYRGTEAFF. The CDR3 coding sequence is TGTGCCAGTGGGTACAGGGGAACTGAAGCTTTCTTT.

This rearrangement joins TRBV5-8 to TRBJ1-1; D gene uncertain. The germline gives CDR1 SGHTS, CDR2 YDEGEE. V was clipped by 0 bases and J by 8 bases, with 17 bases between them. The CDR3 covers 15 residues. The CDR3 DNA reads TGTGCCAGCAGCTTGGACCTGGGTAGACGAGACGAAGCTTTCTTT. As protein: CASSLDLGRRDEAFF.

The J gene is TRBJ2-5, the V gene TRBV7-3, with 9 bases identical to TRBD2. CDR1 is SGHTA and CDR2 is FQGTGA in the germline V gene. The CDR3 spans 20 residues. The V gene end was trimmed by 2 bases and the J gene end by 4 bases; junction bases not matched to a gene: 20. CDR3 coding DNA: TGTGCCAGCAGCTTAGAGAGACTAGCGGAGACGTACCTCTGTCGAGAGACCCAGTACTTC. It yields the protein CASSLERLAETYLCRETQYF.

The chain couples TRBV10-3 to TRBJ1-4, with a possible D match to TRBD1 (6 bases). The CDR3 has 13 amino acids. V was pared by 5 bases and J by 8 bases, with 12 bases between. Germline V gene data show CDR1 as ENHRY and CDR2 as SYGVKD. The CDR3 loop is CAISYRGDEKLFF. DNA for the CDR3: TGTGCCATCAGTTATAGGGGGGACGAAAAACTGTTTTTT.

This chain connects TRBV6-5 to TRBJ2-2, with D tentatively TRBD1 (6 bases). This CDR3 spans 15 amino acids. Looked up from germline, CDR1 is MNHEY and CDR2 is SVGAGI. V was clipped by 0 bases and J by 5 bases, with 10 bases between them. The CDR3 protein is CASSYSQGLTGELFF. The CDR3 DNA reads TGTGCCAGCAGTTACTCACAGGGCTTAACCGGGGAGCTGTTTTTT.

The V gene is TRBV7-9, the J gene TRBJ1-1; a possible D gene is TRBD1 (6 bases). This CDR3 is 12 amino acids long. The germline V gene encodes CDR1 SEHNR and CDR2 FQNEAQ (reference sequence). The germline V and J ends were trimmed by 5 bases and 4 bases, with 8 bases remaining between them. CDR3 amino acids: CASSQDSTEAFF. The DNA for the CDR3 is TGTGCCAGCAGCCAGGACAGCACTGAAGCTTTCTTT.

This sequence joins TRBV5-8 and TRBJ2-7; D may match TRBD1 or TRBD2 (6 bases each). V gave up 2 bases and J gave up 6 bases, with 9 bases separating them. Germline V CDR1 and CDR2: SGHTS, YDEGEE. The CDR3 is 12 amino acids. CDR3 in amino acids: CASSLGGFEQYF. The CDR3 nucleotides read TGTGCCAGCAGCTTAGGGGGGTTCGAGCAGTACTTC.

The chain recombines TRBV10-3 with TRBJ2-6; no reliable D call. With 5 bases removed from V and 0 bases from J, the gap between germline ends came to 5 bases. From germline, CDR1 is ENHRY and CDR2 SYGVKD. The CDR3 spans 14 residues. In DNA, the CDR3 is TGTGCCATCAGTCATGGCTCTGGGGCCAACGTCCTGACTTTC. Amino acids: CAISHGSGANVLTF.